This T cell receptor (beta chain) came from a study of Graves' ophthalmopathy and Graves' hyperthyroidism. On this clonotype itself: Its antigen is unidentified.

After removal of 5 bases from V and 0 bases from J, the junction contained 9 bases not matched to a gene. The CDR3 length is 16 residues. Germline CDR1 is MDHEN and CDR2 is SYDVKM. Beta-chain TCR CDR3 regions were amplified from RNA transcripts. First-round RT-PCR relied on HTBI primers, and a second-round multiplex PCR came next. One entry per CDR3 protein, called by TCRdb with MiXCR from the multiplex PCR reads. The sample has over a million distinct CDR3 sequences; roughly 35% are singletons. Notes on the study in general: A 13-signature model separated ophthalmopathy from stable hyperthyroidism, reaching roughly 85% sensitivity and less than 82% specificity cross-validated. Clonotypes were expanded in thyroid at above 0.001 frequency, and most also appeared in blood.

This receptor was identified in an adult man with Graves' hyperthyroidism. Input material: peripheral blood or thyroid tissue (not recorded which). The chain carries TRBV28 and TRBJ2-7; 8 nucleotides match TRBD2. The CDR3: CASSPRPGRASYEQYF. The DNA for the CDR3 is TGTGCCAGCAGTCCCCGCCCCGGGAGGGCCTCCTACGAGCAGTACTTC.